Presented here are 17 T cell receptor beta chains from one specimen sequenced in a study of cytomegalovirus exposure and HLA in healthy donors. The primer mix had 60 Vbeta and 13 Jbeta primers. Produced via immunoSEQ multiplex PCR; TCRdb's table is partial and in-frame only. Among under 200,000 clones listed, 77% were seen once. The specimen sequenced was PBMCs. These receptor sequences come from a male donor in good health and CMV-seropositive.

The chain has TRBV14 and TRBJ2-7, with a possible D match to TRBD2 (7 bases). Germline V CDR1 and CDR2: SGHDN, FVKESK. The ends were cut back, 0 bases at V and 3 bases at J, with 18 bases in the middle. The length of the CDR3 is 17 residues. The CDR3 here is CASSQDIGGRFGYEQYF. CDR3 nucleotide sequence: TGTGCCAGCAGCCAAGATATCGGGGGGCGCTTCGGCTACGAGCAGTACTTC.

J is TRBJ1-1 and V is TRBV12-5; 10 positions agree with TRBD1. The V gene's germline CDR1 is LGHNT and CDR2 FRNRAP. With V trimmed by 1 base and J by 5 bases, 4 bases remained unmatched. This CDR3 contains 15 residues. The CDR3 loop is CASGLARQGATEAFF. The CDR3, as DNA: TGTGCTAGTGGTTTGGCCCGACAGGGGGCGACTGAAGCTTTCTTT. Looking up the rest from reference TRBV12-5 and TRBJ1-1 gives the full variable domain: DARVTQTPRHKVTEMGQEVTMRCQPILGHNTVFWYRQTMMQGLELLAYFRNRAPLDDSGMPKDRFSAEMPDATLATLKIQPSEPRDSAVYFCASGLARQGATEAFFGQGTRLTVV.

The rearrangement joins TRBV11-2 to TRBJ1-1; 7 bases fit TRBD1. V shed 4 bases, J shed 6 bases, and the junction held 11 bases outside the gene matches. Looked up from germline, CDR1 is SGHAT and CDR2 is FQNNGV. The CDR3 has 15 residues. CDR3 sequence reads: CASSSSDREGAEAFF. The CDR3 DNA is TGTGCCAGCAGCTCATCCGACAGGGAAGGAGCTGAAGCTTTCTTT.

Here the CDR3 DNA reads TGTGCCAGCAGCTCCACCCCCGGGACAGGGGACTATGGCTACACCTTC. Protein sequence: CASSSTPGTGDYGYTF. The chain uses TRBV9 and TRBJ1-2, with 10 bases lining up with TRBD1. The V segment lost 4 bases and the J segment 3 bases; nucleotides outside the gene matches: 9. CDR1 and CDR2 from the germline V gene are SGDLS and YYNGEE. The CDR3 covers 16 residues. Together with reference TRBV9 and TRBJ1-2, the CDR3 gives the full variable domain: DSGVTQTPKHLITATGQRVTLRCSPRSGDLSVYWYQQSLDQGLQFLIQYYNGEERAKGNILERFSAQQFPDLHSELNLSSLELGDSALYFCASSSTPGTGDYGYTFGSGTRLTVV.

This clone has only one observation. The V call is TRBV6-5, the J call TRBJ2-7; D is unresolved. Germline V gene data show CDR1 as MNHEY and CDR2 as SVGAGI. V lost 0 bases, J lost 6 bases, and 12 bases lay in between. CDR3 length: 14 amino acids. The CDR3 DNA reads as TGTGCCAGCAGTTACTCCTGGCAGGCCGGCGAGCAGTACTTC. This translates into CASSYSWQAGEQYF.

This clone was seen only a few times. J is TRBJ1-6 and V is TRBV4-3; D unresolved. The ends were cut back, 4 bases at V and 6 bases at J, with 16 bases in the middle. Germline assignment: CDR1 LGHNA and CDR2 YSLEER. This CDR3 contains 16 residues. CDR3 in amino acids: CASSPYGGIGNSPLHF. CDR3 sequence (DNA): TGCGCCAGCAGCCCCTACGGAGGGATTGGTAATTCACCCCTCCACTTT.

This chain uses TRBV11-3 with TRBJ2-5; 11 nucleotides match TRBD2. V was pared by 4 bases and J by 4 bases, with 8 bases of the junction left unmatched. The CDR3 has 16 amino acids. From germline, CDR1 is SGHNT and CDR2 YENEEA. The DNA of the CDR3 is TGTGCCAGCAGCTCCCCTGGGACTAGCGGAGCAGAGACCCAGTACTTC. Its protein is CASSSPGTSGAETQYF.

The rearrangement joins TRBV9 to TRBJ2-1; D call uncertain. Germline CDR1 SGDLS, CDR2 YYNGEE. CDR3 length equals 14 residues. Between the trimmed V and J ends, which lost 0 bases and 3 bases, there was a span of 7 bases. CDR3 bases: TGTGCCAGCAGCGTAGCCCCAGTCTACAATGAGCAGTTCTTC. Protein sequence: CASSVAPVYNEQFF.

The J gene is TRBJ2-5, the V gene TRBV30; 14 bases are a match to TRBD2. The J segment lost 8 bases and the V segment lost 3 bases, leaving 5 bases of the junction unmatched. This CDR3 contains 14 residues. Per germline, CDR1 GTSNPN and CDR2 SVGIG (reference sequence). CDR3: CAWSAGTSGGTQYF. The CDR3 DNA follows: TGTGCCTGGAGCGCCGGGACTAGCGGGGGTACCCAGTACTTC.

V and J are TRBV6-1 and TRBJ1-1; 9 bases agree with TRBD1. V lost 6 bases to trimming and J lost 4 bases; unmatched junction nucleotides: 6. The CDR3 has 14 residues. Germline loops: CDR1 MNHNS, CDR2 SASEGT. DNA for the CDR3: TGTGCCAGCAGGCTACAGGGGGCAACCACTGAAGCTTTCTTT. It is translated as CASRLQGATTEAFF.

This clone turned up a few times. This chain links TRBV5-1 with TRBJ1-1, with 8 bases matching TRBD1. Germline V CDR1 and CDR2: SGHRS, YFSETQ. The CDR3 is 15 residues long. The V segment lost 2 bases and the J segment 5 bases; nucleotides outside the gene matches: 8. The CDR3 sequence is CASSLKTGVGTEAFF. CDR3 nucleotide sequence: TGCGCCAGCAGCTTAAAGACAGGGGTTGGGACTGAAGCTTTCTTT. Full variable domain (missing parts from reference TRBV5-1 and TRBJ1-1): KAGVTQTPRYLIKTRGQQVTLSCSPISGHRSVSWYQQTPGQGLQFLFEYFSETQRNKGNFPGRFSGRQFSNSRSEMNVSTLELGDSALYLCASSLKTGVGTEAFFGQGTRLTVV.

This sequence joins TRBV9 and TRBJ2-2, with D possibly being TRBD2 (6 bases). V gave up 0 bases and J gave up 4 bases, with 13 bases separating them. There are 16 residues in the CDR3. Germline V gene data show CDR1 as SGDLS and CDR2 as YYNGEE. DNA for the CDR3: TGTGCCAGCAGCGTAGCCGCCGGGGGAAGCACCGGGGAGCTGTTTTTT. This codes for CASSVAAGGSTGELFF.

This chain connects TRBV5-4 to TRBJ1-3; D gene uncertain. The germline gives CDR1 SGHNT, CDR2 YYREEE (reference sequence). Trimming shortened V by 0 bases and J by 4 bases, and 14 bases separated the two germline ends. This CDR3 is built from 16 residues. This CDR3 reads CASSLDPGISGNTIYF. For the CDR3, the DNA is TGTGCCAGCAGCTTGGATCCGGGAATCTCGGGAAACACCATATATTTT.

The rearrangement links TRBV10-1 to TRBJ1-1, with a weak D call TRBD1 (5 bases). With 7 bases removed from V and 5 bases from J, the gap between germline ends came to 11 bases. This CDR3 region has 12 residues. Germline CDR1 WNHNN, CDR2 SYGVQD (reference sequence). For the CDR3, the DNA is TGCGCCAGCAAGGAGGGGCAGACTGAAGCTTTCTTT. This codes for CASKEGQTEAFF.

This chain connects TRBV6-4 to TRBJ2-1; 10 bases fit TRBD2. V lost 2 bases and J lost 4; bases outside the gene matches: 2. CDR1 and CDR2 (germline): MRHNA, SNTAGT. The CDR3 runs to 15 residues. CDR3 in amino acids: CASSDQAGGYNEQFF. CDR3 sequence (DNA): TGTGCCAGCAGTGACCAAGCGGGGGGGTACAATGAGCAGTTCTTC.

This clone was counted a single time. The rearrangement joins TRBV18 to TRBJ1-1; no clear D gene. The CDR3 loop spans 13 amino acids. Germline CDR1 and CDR2: KGHSH and LQKENI. Trimming removed 2 bases from V and 0 bases from J, with 4 bases in between. The CDR3 DNA sequence: TGTGCCAGCTCACCAAGAGTGAACACTGAAGCTTTCTTT. Translation gives CASSPRVNTEAFF.

The chain has TRBV5-1 and TRBJ2-1, with D perhaps matching TRBD1 (6 bases). The CDR3 is made up of 15 amino acids. V was trimmed by 7 bases and J by 4 bases, leaving 18 bases between them. Germline lookup yields CDR1 SGHRS and CDR2 YFSETQ. CDR3 sequence reads: CASAVTGGMYNEQFF. CDR3 nucleotides: TGCGCCAGCGCCGTGACAGGTGGGATGTACAATGAGCAGTTCTTC. Full variable domain (outside the CDR3, taken from reference TRBV5-1 and TRBJ2-1): KAGVTQTPRYLIKTRGQQVTLSCSPISGHRSVSWYQQTPGQGLQFLFEYFSETQRNKGNFPGRFSGRQFSNSRSEMNVSTLELGDSALYLCASAVTGGMYNEQFFGPGTRLTVL.